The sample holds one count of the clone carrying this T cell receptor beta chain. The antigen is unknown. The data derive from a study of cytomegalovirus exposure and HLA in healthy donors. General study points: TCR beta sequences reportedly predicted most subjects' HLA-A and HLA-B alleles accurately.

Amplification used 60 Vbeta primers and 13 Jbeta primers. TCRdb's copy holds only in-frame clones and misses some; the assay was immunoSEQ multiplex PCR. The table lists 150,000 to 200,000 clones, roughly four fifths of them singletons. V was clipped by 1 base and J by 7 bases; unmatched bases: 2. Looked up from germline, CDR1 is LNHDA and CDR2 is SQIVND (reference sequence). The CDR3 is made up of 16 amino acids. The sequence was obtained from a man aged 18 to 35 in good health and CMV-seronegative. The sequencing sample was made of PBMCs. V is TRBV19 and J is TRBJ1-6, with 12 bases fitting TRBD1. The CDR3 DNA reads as TGTGCCAGTAGTATAGGGGACAGGGGGCGGAATTCACCCCTCCACTTT. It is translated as CASSIGDRGRNSPLHF.